Below, one TCR beta chain is given with its context. The entry originates in a study of sequential checkpoint blockade in melanoma. The V gene lost 4 bases and the J gene lost 4 bases, with 8 bases spanning the gap. The CDR3 consists of 13 residues. Germline CDR1 and CDR2: SSHAT and FNYEAQ (reference sequence). The repertoire was sequenced with immunoSEQ multiplex PCR; TCRdb's copy has only in-frame clones and lacks some. This repertoire shows thousands of clones, around 47% found once; its top ten account for around 41%. Treatment defined: randomized to nivolumab then ipilimumab (arm A) or the reverse (arm B). PBMC sorting kept live CD3+CD8+ cells without CD19 or CD56.

Source: CD8+ T cells sorted from blood (inferred from file names), taken from a patient given nivolumab and ipilimumab in sequence. The TCR sequence derives from a human donor with melanoma. The rearrangement links TRBV7-7 to TRBJ2-1; a possible D gene is TRBD2 (6 bases). CDR3 amino acids: CASSSGLYNEQFF. The DNA of the CDR3 is TGTGCCAGCAGCTCGGGACTTTACAATGAGCAGTTCTTC.